What follows are 9 T cell receptor beta chains derived from one specimen sequenced in a study of cytomegalovirus exposure and HLA in healthy donors. Researchers ran the PCR with 60 Vbeta and 13 Jbeta primers. Using immunoSEQ multiplex PCR, the repertoire was profiled, and TCRdb retains in-frame clones only, with some absent. In the table there are roughly 200,000 clones, about nine tenths of which are singletons. Sequencing was performed on PBMCs. Receptor source: a man in his thirties or forties in good health and CMV-seronegative.

CDR3 region: CSVEVSSYNEQFF. The CDR3 DNA follows: TGCAGCGTTGAGGTGAGCTCCTACAATGAGCAGTTCTTC. The chain joins TRBV29-1 to TRBJ2-1; unclear D gene. CDR3 length: 13 residues. Germline CDR1 is SQVTM and CDR2 is ANQGSEA. The V and J ends lost 3 bases and 0 bases respectively, with 6 bases between them.

This clone was recorded only once. The chain employs TRBV2 and TRBJ1-1; 7 bases are a match to TRBD1. Germline values: CDR1 SNHLY, CDR2 FYNNEI. The ends lost 10 bases at V and 7 bases at J; junction bases unmatched: 6. This CDR3 comprises 11 residues. The CDR3 nucleotides read TGTGCCACCAATTACAGGGGTGAAGCTTTCTTT. Amino acids: CATNYRGEAFF.

This clone appeared a single time. Germline and junction disagree at one end, which may indicate a read error. J is TRBJ1-2 and V is TRBV4-2, with a tentative D call TRBD1 (6 bases). The CDR3 has 14 amino acids. Germline V gene sequence: CDR1 LGHNA, CDR2 YNFKEQ. CDR3 sequence reads: CASSQDSGTSREDF. The CDR3 nucleotides are TGTGCCAGCAGCCAAGATAGTGGGACATCCCGGGAAGACTTC.

The V and J genes are TRBV7-2 and TRBJ2-7, with a tentative D call TRBD2 (5 bases). V was pared by 4 bases and J by 0 bases, with 19 bases between. The CDR3 is 17 residues long. CDR1 and CDR2 from the germline V gene are SGHTA and FQGNSA. The CDR3 protein is CASSSYLGELSSYEQYF. The CDR3, as DNA: TGTGCCAGCAGCTCTTATCTCGGGGAGCTGAGCTCCTACGAGCAGTACTTC. The full variable domain, completed using reference TRBV7-2 and TRBJ2-7, is GAGVSQSPSNKVTEKGKDVELRCDPISGHTALYWYRQSLGQGLEFLIYFQGNSAPDKSGLPSDRFSAERTGGSVSTLTIQRTQQEDSAVYLCASSSYLGELSSYEQYFGPGTRLTVT.

The chain recombines TRBV28 with TRBJ2-1; 9 bases match TRBD1. The V segment lost 6 bases and the J segment 8 bases; nucleotides outside the gene matches: 11. CDR1 and CDR2 from the germline V gene are MDHEN and SYDVKM. This CDR3 region has 15 residues. The CDR3 sequence: CASRLVRGQGYEQFF. In DNA, the CDR3 is TGTGCCAGCAGACTAGTGCGCGGACAGGGGTATGAGCAGTTCTTC.

The V call is TRBV27, the J call TRBJ2-5; 13 positions agree with TRBD2. The CDR3 runs to 15 residues. Germline loops: CDR1 MNHEY, CDR2 SMNVEV (reference sequence). V shed 7 bases, J shed 4 bases, and the junction held 6 bases outside the gene matches. CDR3 amino acids: CASTGLAGEVETQYF. In DNA, the CDR3 is TGTGCCAGCACCGGACTAGCGGGAGAGGTAGAGACCCAGTACTTC.

The rearrangement links TRBV19 to TRBJ2-7, with TRBD1 matching over 9 bases. V gave up 8 bases and J gave up 5 bases; unmatched junction bases: 13. This CDR3 contains 15 residues. Germline loops: CDR1 LNHDA, CDR2 SQIVND (reference sequence). The DNA for the CDR3 is TGTGCCAGTCGAGAATACGGACAGGGGATCGACGAGCAGTACTTC. Protein product: CASREYGQGIDEQYF. The variable domain in full, with the rest retrieved from reference TRBV19 and TRBJ2-7, is DGGITQSPKYLFRKEGQNVTLSCEQNLNHDAMYWYRQDPGQGLRLIYYSQIVNDFQKGDIAEGYSVSREKKESFPLTVTSAQKNPTAFYLCASREYGQGIDEQYFGPGTRLTVT.

The rearrangement joins TRBV10-3 to TRBJ2-5; TRBD2 aligns across 10 bases. The J segment lost 2 bases and the V segment lost 5 bases, leaving 5 bases of the junction unmatched. Looked up from germline, CDR1 is ENHRY and CDR2 is SYGVKD. CDR3 length equals 15 residues. CDR3 protein: CAISTSGALQETQYF. The CDR3 nucleotides are TGTGCCATCAGTACTAGCGGGGCCCTACAAGAGACCCAGTACTTC.

This clone was counted a single time. This chain connects TRBV6-5 to TRBJ2-1; 15 bases match TRBD2. The CDR3 has 15 residues. V shed 3 bases, J shed 9 bases, and the junction held 3 bases outside the gene matches. Germline V gene lookup returns CDR1 MNHEY and CDR2 SVGAGI. CDR3 DNA: TGTGCCAGCAGTTATAGGACTAGCGGGGGGGGTGAGCAGTTCTTC. It is translated as CASSYRTSGGGEQFF.